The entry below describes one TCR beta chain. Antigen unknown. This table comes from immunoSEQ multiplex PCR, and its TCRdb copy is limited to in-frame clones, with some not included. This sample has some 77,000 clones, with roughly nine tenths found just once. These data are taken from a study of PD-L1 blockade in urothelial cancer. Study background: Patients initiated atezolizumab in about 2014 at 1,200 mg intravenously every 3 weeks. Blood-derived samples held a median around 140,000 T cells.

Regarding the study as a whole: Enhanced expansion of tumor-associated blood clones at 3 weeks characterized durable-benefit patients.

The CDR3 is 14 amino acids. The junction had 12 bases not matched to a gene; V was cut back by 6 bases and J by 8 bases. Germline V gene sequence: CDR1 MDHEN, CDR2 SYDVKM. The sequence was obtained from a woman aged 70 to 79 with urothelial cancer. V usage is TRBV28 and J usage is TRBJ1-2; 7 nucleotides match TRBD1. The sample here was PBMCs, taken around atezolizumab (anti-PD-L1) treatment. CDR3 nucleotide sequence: TGTGCCAGCAGGAAACAGGGGCCCGCCTACGGCTACACCTTC. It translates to CASRKQGPAYGYTF.